Here is one T cell receptor (beta chain) with its context. One entry per CDR3 protein results from TCRdb running MiXCR on the RT-PCR reads. The table shows roughly 500,000 distinct CDR3 sequences, with under 30% occurring only once. The data belong to a study of response to subunit inactivated influenza vaccine. The CDR3 has 16 amino acids. Germline assignment: CDR1 ENHRY and CDR2 SYGVKD. Trimming at V came to 7 bases and at J to 0 bases, leaving 8 bases not matched to a gene. This same sample was also taken into another study, of T cells expressing NK-cell markers. In that study: The authors made TCR beta cDNA libraries by 5'RACE template switching. This switching added a universal primer site and UMIs. Sorting was limited to alpha-beta TCR-expressing T cells with an anti-gamma-delta TCR antibody in several experiments. Roughly six of the donors carried dominant NKG2C+ clonotypes that took up 1.0-7.0% of their CD8+ T cells. These clonotypes also led the CD3+CD56-NKG2C+ fraction in a handful of donors.

This sequence originates from a man aged 50 to 59 who received an inactivated influenza vaccine. The chain joins TRBV10-3 to TRBJ2-1; 8 bases line up with TRBD2. The sample was CD4+ T cells sorted from PBMCs, taken about 12 days after vaccination. The DNA for the CDR3 is TGTGCCATCATGGCGGGGGGCGGTAGCTCCTACAATGAGCAGTTCTTC. Amino acids: CAIMAGGGSSYNEQFF.